What follows describes a single T cell receptor (beta chain). Its recognized antigen is unknown. Within one base of it there is no much larger clone, and no base qualities were kept. The time point label on this specimen signifies: pretreatment peripheral blood. A total of under 35 patients with locally advanced or metastatic urothelial carcinoma, treated at Memorial Sloan Kettering on a trial protocol, made up the cohort. Peripheral blood mononuclear cells were collected pretreatment and during treatment, with between 1 and 8 total time points per patient. The Qiagen DNeasy Blood extraction kit was used to purify genomic DNA from total PBMCs and from tumor samples. PBMCs were collected pretreatment and during treatment, and were isolated and stored as previously described. Synthetic TCR analog templates were spiked into each PCR so that absolute template abundance could be estimated from read counts. Using the immunoSEQ assay, TCRbeta CDR3 regions were amplified from genomic DNA with bias-controlled V and J gene primers. Sequencing of rearranged TCRbeta segments was performed at approximately 20X coverage. The study's own analysis went as follows. Clustering was used to correct sequencing errors, and CDR3s were annotated against IMGT to assign V, D and J genes. Out-of-frame and stop-codon sequences were excluded, and only productive TCRbeta rearrangements were used in downstream analyses. Clonality was calculated as one minus the Shannon entropy normalized by the log of the number of unique productive sequences. Fisher's exact test with Benjamini-Hochberg correction, at a threshold of adjusted p below 0.01, was used to find clones that differed between time points or between blood and tumor. TCRdb took over this immuneACCESS table, retaining in-frame rearrangements with V and J assigned. Such tables are incomplete; in checked studies, under half of the missing clones stem from an unresolved V gene, and the remainder is unexplained. The V and J calls and clone size were taken over from that table, and D and trimming were inferred from the DNA. This sample has about 95,000 clones in its table, and around 89% of those were observed once. Under 2% of the sample rests with the top ten.

This sample was included in a study of PD-L1 blockade in urothelial cancer (dated by TCRdb to about 2017). About the full investigation: Every patient began therapy in 2014 and was given atezolizumab 1,200 mg intravenously every 3 weeks. About 90% of the roughly 30 patients were males with bladder-origin urothelial cancer, and about 60% of the 29 reported a prior smoking history. Patients had an ECOG performance status of 0 or 1 and had received between 0 and 3 prior chemotherapy regimens. Blood samples were analyzed at two time points: 3 weeks after treatment start (second dose) and 6 weeks after treatment start. Blood samples gave a median of about 130,000 T cells and 83,000 or so unique TCRs, with a median clonality of roughly 0.081. Somatic, immune and clinical correlates of response to PD-L1 blockade with atezolizumab in urothelial cancer were the focus of an exploratory multi-omic analysis. Pretreatment tumor samples, along with matched peripheral blood serially collected before and after atezolizumab treatment, were subjected to TCR sequencing. Durable clinical benefit was defined as a progression-free survival longer than 6 months, and TCR features were additionally tested against progression-free survival and overall survival. Whole exome sequencing and RNA sequencing of pretreatment tumors were performed alongside TCR sequencing in the same patients. Roughly 10 patients reached durable clinical benefit, while about 20 patients did not. Approximately 29 patients had pretreatment blood TCR-seq, around 25 had at least one posttreatment blood collection, and around 25 had tumor TCR-seq.

Results the study describes overall, beyond this receptor: Among patients with durable benefit, tumor-associated TCR clones showed greater expansion in peripheral blood 3 weeks after treatment started (n ≈ 23, p = 0.022). Improved progression-free and overall survival was found to be associated with pretreatment peripheral blood TCR clonality below the median. Because of the small sample size (n ≈ 29) and the many exploratory analyses performed, the results are intended to be regarded as hypothesis-generating.

The origin of this receptor is a man between 60 and 70 years old with urothelial cancer. The material was PBMCs, obtained around atezolizumab (anti-PD-L1) treatment.

The CDR3 protein: CASRLSARTSGRQFF. The nucleotide sequence reads TGTGCCAGCAGACTTAGTGCTCGGACTAGCGGGCGGCAGTTCTTC. Recombination connected TRBV11-2 to TRBJ2-1; a stretch of 11 junction bases matches TRBD2. According to the germline V gene, CDR1 reads SGHAT and CDR2 reads FQNNGV. From cysteine to phenylalanine, the CDR3 is 15 amino acids long. Only CDR3 DNA is held: 45 bases, read in frame from base 1. V is trimmed back by 6 bases and J by 12 bases, and the junction contains 13 bases that no gene match accounts for. Supplemented by the reference TRBV11-2 and TRBJ2-1 proteins around the CDR3, the complete variable domain is EAGVAQSPRYKIIEKRQSVAFWCNPISGHATLYWYQQILGQGPKLLIQFQNNGVVDDSQLPKDRFSAERLKGVDSTLKIQPAKLEDSAVYLCASRLSARTSGRQFFGPGTRLTVL.